This TCR beta chain was observed in a study of Tregs in tolerant kidney transplant recipients. Clones were read by immunoSEQ multiplex PCR, and TCRdb kept only the in-frame ones, dropping some. The repertoire holds around 66,000 clones, with 80% to 90% as singletons. On this clone: The antigen remains undetermined.

Thawed PBMCs were FACS-sorted into unstimulated CD4+CD25+CD127- regulatory T cells, CD4+CD25- non-regulatory cells, CD4 and CD8 cells. General study results and limits: No direct test of biological reproducibility was done here.

Source: Tregs from blood, taken before the transplant. This TCR was recovered from a human donor who received a combined kidney and bone marrow transplant.

The CDR3 sequence is CASSSRQGTGELFF. Here the CDR3 DNA reads TGTGCCAGCAGCTCCCGACAGGGTACCGGGGAGCTGTTTTTT. V and J are TRBV7-2 and TRBJ2-2; 7 nucleotides line up with TRBD1. This CDR3 has 14 residues. Germline V lookup: CDR1 SGHTA, CDR2 FQGNSA. V shed 4 bases, J shed 5 bases, and the junction held 4 bases outside the gene matches.